A single sample is the source of the 12 T cell receptor beta chains below, sequenced in a study of T cells in Graves' hyperthyroidism and ophthalmopathy (dated by TCRdb to about 2019). The library was obtained by multiplex PCR. The sequencer listed for this sample is Illumina HiSeq 2000. TCR beta CDR3 regions were amplified from RNA transcripts. A first-round RT-PCR of the TCR CDR3 used the HTBI primer set with the Qiagen OneStep RT-PCR kit. TCRdb reran the public reads through fastp at Q25 and MiXCR, keeping productive beta chains. Records with the same CDR3 protein are collapsed into one entry carrying the most frequent genes and DNA. Across this sample there are some 500,000 distinct CDR3 sequences, with 13% to 15% seen only once. The ten most abundant clones make up less than 20% of the sample. The specimen sequenced was blood. All receptors come from a woman between 18 and 29 years old with Graves' hyperthyroidism.

This clonotype was seen ten or more times. The rearrangement joins TRBV20-1 to TRBJ2-5, with TRBD2 as a possible D gene (6 bases). The germline V gene encodes CDR1 DFQATT and CDR2 SNEGSKA (reference sequence). The CDR3 runs to 13 residues. V lost 2 bases, J lost 2 bases, and 9 bases lay in between. The DNA for the CDR3 is TGCAGTGCTAGATCGGGACTGCAAGAGACCCAGTACTTC. It translates to CSARSGLQETQYF.

The sample holds many counts of this clonotype. The genes are TRBV12-3 or TRBV12-4 and TRBJ1-2; perhaps TRBD1 as D (5 bases). Trimming removed 3 bases at V and 4 bases at J, with 15 bases between. The CDR3 is made up of 15 amino acids. The CDR3 DNA is TGTGCCAGCAGTTTCGCCGGGACCCAGAGCTATGGCTACACCTTC. This codes for CASSFAGTQSYGYTF.

The chain couples TRBV9 to TRBJ1-4; no clear D. Germline V gives CDR1 SGDLS, CDR2 YYNGEE. V shed 4 bases and J shed 0 bases, with 10 bases lying between them. The CDR3 is 15 amino acids. Written as DNA, the CDR3 is TGTGCCAGCAGCCCGTACAGTGCAACTAATGAAAAACTGTTTTTT. Encoded protein: CASSPYSATNEKLFF.

This clonotype has more than one count but fewer than ten. Relative to the germline gene, one junction end is altered; a read error may explain this. The chain recombines TRBV5-6 with TRBJ2-5; D may be TRBD1 or TRBD2 (5 bases each). The germline V gene encodes CDR1 SGHDT and CDR2 YYEEEE. This CDR3 region has 13 residues. CDR3 coding DNA: TGTGCCGGCAGCCCGGGACACCAAGAGACCCAGTACTTC. Translation: CAGSPGHQETQYF.

This clonotype was counted ten times or more. This chain links TRBV28 with TRBJ2-1; D is ambiguous. CDR1 and CDR2 (germline): MDHEN, SYDVKM. V lost 3 bases and J 7 bases, leaving 7 bases between the germline ends. This CDR3 spans 12 amino acids. CDR3 sequence reads: CASSLASNEQFF. CDR3 DNA sequence: TGTGCCAGCAGTTTGGCGTCGAATGAGCAGTTCTTC.

This clonotype was seen repeatedly, ten times or more. The V and J genes are TRBV29-1 and TRBJ2-7, with TRBD2 matching over 14 bases. V dropped 3 bases and J dropped 3; count of bases not matched to a gene: 1. Germline CDR1 is SQVTM and CDR2 is ANQGSEA. The CDR3 runs 14 residues. In nucleotides, the CDR3 is TGCAGCGTTGAGGGACTAGCGGGAGACTACGAGCAGTACTTC. Its translation: CSVEGLAGDYEQYF.

This chain joins TRBV5-1 and TRBJ1-1; TRBD1 aligns across 7 bases. The junction had 8 bases not matched to a gene; V was cut back by 2 bases and J by 4 bases. The CDR3 is 15 amino acids. CDR1 SGHRS and CDR2 YFSETQ come from the germline V gene. CDR3: CASSLRDSAFTEAFF. The DNA of the CDR3 is TGCGCCAGCAGCTTACGGGACAGCGCCTTCACTGAAGCTTTCTTT. Full variable domain (missing parts from reference TRBV5-1 and TRBJ1-1): KAGVTQTPRYLIKTRGQQVTLSCSPISGHRSVSWYQQTPGQGLQFLFEYFSETQRNKGNFPGRFSGRQFSNSRSEMNVSTLELGDSALYLCASSLRDSAFTEAFFGQGTRLTVV.

This clonotype was seen ten or more times. The chain joins TRBV12-3 or TRBV12-4 to TRBJ2-1; unclear D gene. The CDR3 has 12 amino acids. Trimming left V 6 bases short and J 6 bases short, with 9 bases between. CDR3 in DNA: TGTGCCAGCAGACCCCAACGCAATGAGCAGTTCTTC. Its protein is CASRPQRNEQFF.

V usage is TRBV5-8 and J usage is TRBJ2-5, with D perhaps TRBD2 (5 bases). V dropped 6 bases and J dropped 4 bases, with 19 bases sitting between them. Germline assignment: CDR1 SGHTS and CDR2 YDEGEE. This CDR3 contains 15 residues. As DNA, the CDR3 is TGTGCCAGCAACCCTTTCCCCCGGGCGGGAGAGACCCAGTACTTC. It translates to CASNPFPRAGETQYF.

This clonotype was recorded many times. This chain links TRBV10-3 with TRBJ2-2; TRBD2 agrees at 7 bases. CDR3 size: 15 residues. The V gene's germline CDR1 is ENHRY and CDR2 SYGVKD. V was clipped by 8 bases and J by 6 bases; unmatched bases: 12. The CDR3 loop is CAIPLAGALAGELFF. In DNA form, the CDR3 reads TGTGCCATCCCGTTGGCGGGAGCACTTGCCGGGGAGCTGTTTTTT.

This chain joins TRBV6-2 or TRBV6-3 and TRBJ2-3, with D possibly TRBD1 on 7 matching bases. CDR3 length: 15 residues. Germline CDR1 MNHEY, CDR2 SVGEGT. V lost 7 bases to trimming and J lost 9 bases, with 23 bases between them. The CDR3 reads CASNPEEGAAYTQYF. In DNA, the CDR3 is TGTGCCAGCAACCCGGAGGAGGGGGCAGCGTACACGCAGTATTTT.

This clonotype came up many times. This sequence joins TRBV29-1 and TRBJ1-1, with 10 bases identical to TRBD1. CDR3 length equals 13 residues. With 2 bases clipped from V and 5 bases from J, the junction kept 2 bases outside the gene matches. Germline V gene data show CDR1 as SQVTM and CDR2 as ANQGSEA. In nucleotides, the CDR3 is TGCAGCGTTGAACCGGGACAGGGGACTGAAGCTTTCTTT. Its translation: CSVEPGQGTEAFF.